This T cell receptor beta chain was sequenced during a study of cytomegalovirus exposure and HLA in healthy donors. After removal of 0 bases from V and 2 bases from J, the junction contained 18 bases not matched to a gene. CDR3 length: 22 residues. Germline loops: CDR1 MDHEN, CDR2 SYDVKM. This PCR relied on a set of 60 Vbeta primers and 13 Jbeta primers. Some clones are missing from TCRdb's copy, which holds only in-frame ones; the method was immunoSEQ multiplex PCR. Seen here are more than 95,000 clones, more than 60% observed once, and the top ten hold 6.5% to 9.5%. The receptor's source is a middle-aged woman in good health and CMV-seropositive. The sample taken for sequencing was PBMCs. This chain uses TRBV28 with TRBJ2-3; 12 nucleotides agree with TRBD2. CDR3 sequence (DNA): TGTGCCAGCAGTTTATGGAGACAGGGCCCAGAGACTAGCGGGAGAGTCACAGATACGCAGTATTTT. It codes for CASSLWRQGPETSGRVTDTQYF.